The next 24 T cell receptor beta chains were all read from a single sample in a study of OX40 agonist ivuxolimab in advanced cancers. Method: immunoSEQ multiplex PCR; TCRdb's copy keeps in-frame clones and lacks some. The table has fewer than 70,000 clones, about 90% seen once. The sample consisted of CD4+ or CD8+ T cells sorted from blood, taken in a trial of the OX40 agonist ivuxolimab. These receptors were collected from an adult with an advanced solid tumor such as melanoma, head and neck, liver or kidney cancer.

The rearrangement links TRBV13 to TRBJ1-1; TRBD1 agrees at 9 bases. The CDR3 loop spans 15 amino acids. V lost 4 bases and J lost 5; bases outside the gene matches: 8. Per the germline V gene, CDR1 is PRHDT and CDR2 is FYEKMQ (reference sequence). The CDR3: CASSSHGTGITEAFF. CDR3 bases: TGTGCCAGCAGCTCCCACGGGACAGGGATAACTGAAGCTTTCTTT.

In DNA form, the CDR3 reads TGTGCCAGTAGTATAACTTATGGGACTGAAGCTTTCTTT. Amino acids: CASSITYGTEAFF. V and J are TRBV19 and TRBJ1-1; D unclear. The CDR3 spans 13 residues. Germline CDR1 reads LNHDA; CDR2 reads SQIVND (reference sequence). Trimming left V 2 bases short and J 5 bases short, with 9 bases between.

CDR3 DNA: TGTGCCATCAGTGAAAATAGGGCTATTGGAAACACCATATATTTT. Its protein is CAISENRAIGNTIYF. The genes are TRBV10-3 and TRBJ1-3; D gene uncertain. Deletions cut 3 bases from V and 3 bases from J, with 12 bases between. The CDR3 is made up of 15 amino acids. In germline, CDR1 is ENHRY, CDR2 SYGVKD.

The rearrangement joins TRBV12-5 to TRBJ2-3, with 8 bases lining up with TRBD1. The germline V gene has CDR1 LGHNT and CDR2 FRNRAP. The CDR3 extends over 15 amino acids. The V and J ends lost 6 bases and 6 bases, in that order; junction bases with no gene match: 11. The CDR3 region is CASGNEQGVSDTQYF. CDR3 nucleotide sequence: TGTGCTAGTGGCAACGAACAGGGGGTATCGGATACGCAGTATTTT.

The rearrangement joins TRBV7-9 to TRBJ1-3, with a weak D call TRBD1 (6 bases). CDR3 length equals 13 residues. Trimming took 1 base from V and 5 from J, leaving 6 bases between them. Germline CDR1 SEHNR, CDR2 FQNEAQ (reference sequence). As DNA, the CDR3 is TGTGCCAGCAGCTTAGGGGGGCGAAACACCATATATTTT. Its protein product is CASSLGGRNTIYF. Drawing the rest from reference TRBV7-9 and TRBJ1-3, the complete variable domain is DTGVSQNPRHKITKRGQNVTFRCDPISEHNRLYWYRQTLGQGPEFLTYFQNEAQLEKSRLLSDRFSAERPKGSFSTLEIQRTEQGDSAMYLCASSLGGRNTIYFGEGSWLTVV.

The rearrangement links TRBV9 to TRBJ1-3, with TRBD1 matching 8 bases. Germline V gives CDR1 SGDLS, CDR2 YYNGEE. J lost 1 base, V lost 2 bases, and 5 bases had no gene match. This CDR3 is built from 16 residues. CDR3 residues: CASSVGTGISGNTIYF. CDR3 nucleotides: TGTGCCAGCAGCGTCGGGACAGGAATATCTGGAAACACCATATATTTT.

CDR3 in amino acids: CAWGGVAKNIQYF. DNA for the CDR3: TGTGCCTGGGGCGGAGTAGCCAAAAACATTCAGTACTTC. V usage is TRBV30 and J usage is TRBJ2-4; D ambiguous. Germline CDR1 GTSNPN, CDR2 SVGIG (reference sequence). V lost 5 bases and J 0 bases, leaving 8 bases between the germline ends. This CDR3 spans 13 amino acids.

This clone was seen only once. The chain uses TRBV10-3 and TRBJ1-4, with TRBD1 identical over 11 bases. CDR3 length: 16 amino acids. The V gene end was trimmed by 2 bases and the J gene end by 7 bases; junction bases not matched to a gene: 6. CDR1 and CDR2 from the germline V gene are ENHRY and SYGVKD. CDR3 sequence reads: CAISETGQGAGEKLFF. CDR3 in DNA: TGTGCCATCAGTGAGACCGGACAGGGGGCGGGTGAAAAACTGTTTTTT.

This clone appeared a single time. V and J are TRBV7-2 and TRBJ2-1; 8 bases are a match to TRBD1. The CDR3 covers 14 residues. The J segment lost 7 bases and the V segment lost 6 bases, leaving 8 bases of the junction unmatched. Per the germline V gene, CDR1 is SGHTA and CDR2 is FQGNSA. The CDR3 loop reads CASSPRQGWNEQFF. In nucleotides, the CDR3 is TGTGCCAGCAGTCCCCGACAGGGGTGGAATGAGCAGTTCTTC.

The rearrangement links TRBV6-5 to TRBJ1-6, with D maybe TRBD1 (6 bases). V was cut by 4 bases and J by 9 bases, with 13 bases left in between. Germline V gene lookup returns CDR1 MNHEY and CDR2 SVGAGI. The CDR3 has 14 residues. The CDR3 spells CASSFQGTGSPLHF. For the CDR3, the DNA is TGTGCCAGCAGTTTCCAGGGGACGGGTTCACCCCTCCACTTT.

This chain joins TRBV27 and TRBJ2-1, with D perhaps TRBD2 (7 bases). Trimming cost V 1 base and J 0 bases, with 16 bases left between them. CDR1 is MNHEY and CDR2 is SMNVEV in the germline V gene (reference sequence). CDR3 length equals 18 residues. The CDR3 sequence is CASSLLGGGQSSYNEQFF. The DNA of the CDR3 is TGTGCCAGCAGTTTATTAGGGGGGGGACAAAGCTCCTACAATGAGCAGTTCTTC.

V is TRBV19 and J is TRBJ2-1; no definite D call. Germline CDR1 LNHDA, CDR2 SQIVND (reference sequence). This CDR3 comprises 14 residues. V lost 1 base, J lost 5 bases, and 9 bases lay in between. CDR3 DNA sequence: TGTGCCAGTAGTATAGGTTGGCAGAACAATGAGCAGTTCTTC. It translates to CASSIGWQNNEQFF.

This sequence joins TRBV29-1 and TRBJ2-7, with D possibly matching TRBD2 (6 bases). CDR3 size: 12 residues. Deletions cut 8 bases from V and 3 bases from J, with 14 bases between. The germline gives CDR1 SQVTM, CDR2 ANQGSEA. This chain's CDR3 is CSFSGQGYEQYF. CDR3 nucleotide sequence: TGCAGCTTTAGCGGCCAGGGCTACGAGCAGTACTTC.

This sequence joins TRBV6-6 and TRBJ2-1; 9 nucleotides line up with TRBD1. Per germline, CDR1 MNHNY and CDR2 SVGAGI (reference sequence). The CDR3 is 14 residues long. Germline trimming cut 8 bases from V and 7 bases from J; bases unmatched to any gene: 9. The CDR3 DNA is TGTGCCAGCTGCCCGGGACAGGGAGTGAATGAGCAGTTCTTC. Translating gives CASCPGQGVNEQFF.

The sample holds one count of this clone. For the CDR3, the DNA is TGCAGTGCTAGATCAGGGGATACGCAGTATTTT. This sequence encodes CSARSGDTQYF. This rearrangement joins TRBV20-1 to TRBJ2-3; D is possibly TRBD1 (5 bases). The CDR3 loop spans 11 amino acids. Germline assignment: CDR1 DFQATT and CDR2 SNEGSKA (reference sequence). V gave up 2 bases and J gave up 6 bases, with 6 bases separating them.

The chain is built from TRBV15 and TRBJ2-3; D gene unclear. Trimming left V 1 base short and J 8 bases short, with 7 bases between. The CDR3 length is 12 residues. Germline CDR1 LNHNV, CDR2 YYDKDF (reference sequence). The CDR3 protein is CATSRGSGTQYF. CDR3 sequence (DNA): TGTGCCACCAGCAGAGGGAGTGGTACGCAGTATTTT.

This rearrangement joins TRBV7-2 to TRBJ2-3, with TRBD1 identical over 7 bases. V shed 6 bases, J shed 8 bases, and the junction held 11 bases outside the gene matches. Germline CDR1 SGHTA, CDR2 FQGNSA. The CDR3 is made up of 14 amino acids. The CDR3 here is CASSRDRAYGTQYF. The CDR3 DNA follows: TGTGCCAGCAGTCGCGACAGGGCGTACGGTACGCAGTATTTT.

V is TRBV2 and J is TRBJ2-7; D remains unclear. CDR1 and CDR2 from the germline V gene are SNHLY and FYNNEI. Trimming cost V 7 bases and J 5 bases, with 9 bases left between them. This CDR3 region has 11 residues. Written as DNA, the CDR3 is TGTGCCAGCACGAACCGCGACGAGCAGTACTTC. Encoded protein: CASTNRDEQYF.

The chain is built from TRBV28 and TRBJ1-6, with D maybe TRBD1 (5 bases). This CDR3 spans 16 amino acids. The V gene's germline CDR1 is MDHEN and CDR2 SYDVKM. Trimming removed 6 bases at V and 8 bases at J, with 20 bases between. In DNA, the CDR3 is TGTGCCAGCAGAAACGTGGGGGGAGGGGAGGATTCACCCCTCCACTTT. It yields the protein CASRNVGGGEDSPLHF.

The V call is TRBV9, the J call TRBJ2-3; D perhaps matches TRBD2 (6 bases). CDR1 is SGDLS and CDR2 is YYNGEE in the germline V gene. The CDR3 contains 16 residues. V was clipped by 3 bases and J by 0 bases, with 14 bases between them. CDR3 in DNA: TGTGCCAGCAGCGAACGTCTAGCGACGAGCACAGATACGCAGTATTTT. It encodes CASSERLATSTDTQYF.

The rearrangement uses TRBV30 and TRBJ1-5; D might be TRBD1 (6 bases). V lost 3 bases, J lost 2 bases, and 14 bases lay in between. The CDR3 length is 15 residues. Germline CDR1 is GTSNPN and CDR2 is SVGIG (reference sequence). Here the CDR3 reads CAWRGAGVGNQPQHF. CDR3 DNA sequence: TGTGCCTGGAGAGGAGCAGGGGTGGGCAATCAGCCCCAGCATTTT.

This clone showed up just a few times. V and J are TRBV30 and TRBJ2-7; either TRBD1 or TRBD2 may fit D (6 bases each). CDR1 is GTSNPN, CDR2 SVGIG, per germline (reference sequence). The ends were cut back, 8 bases at V and 4 bases at J, with 15 bases in the middle. This CDR3 has 12 residues. DNA of the CDR3: TGTGCCGGGGGGCGGCGGCGATACGAGCAGTACTTC. Translating it yields CAGGRRRYEQYF.

The V gene is TRBV30, the J gene TRBJ2-3; D may be TRBD1 or TRBD2 (5 bases each). This CDR3 is 13 amino acids long. CDR1 and CDR2 (germline): GTSNPN, SVGIG (reference sequence). V lost 5 bases to trimming and J lost 2 bases, with 11 bases between them. CDR3 protein: CAWSRGTTDTQYF. The DNA of the CDR3 is TGTGCCTGGTCGAGAGGGACCACAGATACGCAGTATTTT.

This chain uses TRBV12-5 with TRBJ1-3, with no clear D. The CDR3 totals 15 residues. V lost 5 bases and J lost 0, with 11 bases in between. Germline CDR1 reads LGHNT; CDR2 reads FRNRAP. CDR3 amino acids: CASGPTPSSGNTIYF. CDR3 DNA: TGTGCTAGTGGTCCCACTCCGAGCTCTGGAAACACCATATATTTT.